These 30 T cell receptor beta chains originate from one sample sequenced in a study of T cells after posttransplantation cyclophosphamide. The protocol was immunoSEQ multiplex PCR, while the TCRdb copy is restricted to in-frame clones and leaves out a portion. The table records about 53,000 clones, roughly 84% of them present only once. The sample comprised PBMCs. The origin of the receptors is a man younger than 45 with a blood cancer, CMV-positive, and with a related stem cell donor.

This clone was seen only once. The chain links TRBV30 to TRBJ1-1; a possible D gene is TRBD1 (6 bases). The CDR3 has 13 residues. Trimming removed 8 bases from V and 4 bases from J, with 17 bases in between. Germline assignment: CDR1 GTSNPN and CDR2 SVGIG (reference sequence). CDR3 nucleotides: TGTGCCATAGACTCGGGACAATTCACTGAAGCTTTCTTT. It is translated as CAIDSGQFTEAFF. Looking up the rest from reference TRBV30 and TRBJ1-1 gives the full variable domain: SQTIHQWPATLVQPVGSPLSLECTVEGTSNPNLYWYRQAAGRGLQLLFYSVGIGQISSEVPQNLSASRPQDRQFILSSKKLLLSDSGFYLCAIDSGQFTEAFFGQGTRLTVV.

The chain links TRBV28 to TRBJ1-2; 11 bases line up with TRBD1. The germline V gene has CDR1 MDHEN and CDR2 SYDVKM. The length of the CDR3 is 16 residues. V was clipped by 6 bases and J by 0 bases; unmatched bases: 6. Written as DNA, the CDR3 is TGTGCCAGCAGAGGGACAGGGGGAACTTCTAACTATGGCTACACCTTC. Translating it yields CASRGTGGTSNYGYTF.

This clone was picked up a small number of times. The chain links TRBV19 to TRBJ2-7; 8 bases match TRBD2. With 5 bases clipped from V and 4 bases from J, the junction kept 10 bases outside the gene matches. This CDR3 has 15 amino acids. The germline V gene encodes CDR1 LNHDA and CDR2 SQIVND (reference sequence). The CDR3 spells CASSFGGGPPYEQYF. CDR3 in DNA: TGTGCCAGTAGTTTCGGGGGGGGGCCCCCGTACGAGCAGTACTTC.

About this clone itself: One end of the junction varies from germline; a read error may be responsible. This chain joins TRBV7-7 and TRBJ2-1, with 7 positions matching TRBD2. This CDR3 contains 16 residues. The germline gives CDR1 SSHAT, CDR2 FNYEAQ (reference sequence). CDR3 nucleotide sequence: TGTGCTAGCAGCTTAAACGCGGCGGGAGTAGGTAATGAGCAGTTCTTC. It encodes CASSLNAAGVGNEQFF.

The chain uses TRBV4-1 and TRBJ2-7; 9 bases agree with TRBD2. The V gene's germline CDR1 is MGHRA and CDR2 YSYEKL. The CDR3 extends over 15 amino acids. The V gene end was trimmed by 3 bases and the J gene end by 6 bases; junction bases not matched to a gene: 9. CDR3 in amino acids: CASSHPIGTSFEQYF. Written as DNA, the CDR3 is TGCGCCAGCAGCCACCCGATCGGGACTAGCTTCGAGCAGTACTTC.

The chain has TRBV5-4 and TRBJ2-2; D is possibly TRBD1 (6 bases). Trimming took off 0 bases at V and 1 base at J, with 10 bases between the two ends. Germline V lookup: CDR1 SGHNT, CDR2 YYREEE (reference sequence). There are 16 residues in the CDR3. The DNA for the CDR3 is TGTGCCAGCAGCTTGGGCAGGGGACAGAACACCGGGGAGCTGTTTTTT. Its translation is CASSLGRGQNTGELFF.

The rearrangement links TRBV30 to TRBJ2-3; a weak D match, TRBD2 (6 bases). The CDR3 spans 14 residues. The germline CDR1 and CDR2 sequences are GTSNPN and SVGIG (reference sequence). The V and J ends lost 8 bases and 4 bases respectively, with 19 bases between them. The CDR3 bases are TGTGCCGCATCGGAGGGGCGCGGCTCAGATACGCAGTATTTT. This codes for CAASEGRGSDTQYF.

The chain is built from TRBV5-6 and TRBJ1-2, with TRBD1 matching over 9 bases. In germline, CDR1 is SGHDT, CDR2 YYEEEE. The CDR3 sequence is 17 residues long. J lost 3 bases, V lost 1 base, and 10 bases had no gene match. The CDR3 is CASSLNGQGQGHYGYTF. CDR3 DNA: TGTGCCAGCAGCTTGAATGGACAGGGACAGGGACACTATGGCTACACCTTC.

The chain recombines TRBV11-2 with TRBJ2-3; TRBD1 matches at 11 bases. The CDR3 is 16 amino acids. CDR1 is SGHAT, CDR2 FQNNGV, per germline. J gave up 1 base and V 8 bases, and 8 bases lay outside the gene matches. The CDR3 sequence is CASGGQGALGTDTQYF. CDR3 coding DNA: TGTGCCAGCGGAGGACAGGGGGCTTTGGGCACAGATACGCAGTATTTT.

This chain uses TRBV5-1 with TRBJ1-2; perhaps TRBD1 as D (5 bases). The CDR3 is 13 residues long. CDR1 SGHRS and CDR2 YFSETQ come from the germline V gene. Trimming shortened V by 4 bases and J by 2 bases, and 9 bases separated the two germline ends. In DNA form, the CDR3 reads TGCGCCAGCAGCGACTCAGGGAACTATGGCTACACCTTC. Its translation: CASSDSGNYGYTF.

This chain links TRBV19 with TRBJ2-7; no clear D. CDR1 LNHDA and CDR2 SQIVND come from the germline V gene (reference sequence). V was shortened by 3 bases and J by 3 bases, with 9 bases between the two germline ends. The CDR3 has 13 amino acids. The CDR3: CASSIGPNYEQYF. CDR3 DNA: TGTGCCAGTAGTATCGGTCCCAACTACGAGCAGTACTTC.

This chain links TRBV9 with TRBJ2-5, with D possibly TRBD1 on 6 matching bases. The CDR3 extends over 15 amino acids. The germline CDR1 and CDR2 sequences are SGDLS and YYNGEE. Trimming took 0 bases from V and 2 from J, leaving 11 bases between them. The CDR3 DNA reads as TGTGCCAGCAGCGTAGCCCCGACAGGTCAAGAGACCCAGTACTTC. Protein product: CASSVAPTGQETQYF.

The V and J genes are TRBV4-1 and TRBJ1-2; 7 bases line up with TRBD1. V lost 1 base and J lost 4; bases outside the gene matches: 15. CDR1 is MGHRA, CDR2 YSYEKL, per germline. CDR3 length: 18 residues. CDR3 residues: CASSQVPGQSFSSYGYTF. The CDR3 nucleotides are TGCGCCAGCAGCCAAGTCCCGGGACAGTCATTCTCAAGCTATGGCTACACCTTC.

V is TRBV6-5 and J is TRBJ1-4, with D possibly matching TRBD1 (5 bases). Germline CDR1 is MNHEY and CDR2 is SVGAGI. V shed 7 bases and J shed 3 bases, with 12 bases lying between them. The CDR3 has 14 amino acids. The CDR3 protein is CASTTAGPNEKLFF. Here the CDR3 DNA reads TGTGCCAGCACGACGGCAGGGCCTAATGAAAAACTGTTTTTT.

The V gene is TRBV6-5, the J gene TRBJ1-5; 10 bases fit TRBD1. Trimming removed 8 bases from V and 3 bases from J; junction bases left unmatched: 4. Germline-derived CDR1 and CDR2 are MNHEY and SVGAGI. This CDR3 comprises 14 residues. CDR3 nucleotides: TGTGCCAGCGGGGACAGGGGTGTCAATCAGCCCCAGCATTTT. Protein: CASGDRGVNQPQHF.

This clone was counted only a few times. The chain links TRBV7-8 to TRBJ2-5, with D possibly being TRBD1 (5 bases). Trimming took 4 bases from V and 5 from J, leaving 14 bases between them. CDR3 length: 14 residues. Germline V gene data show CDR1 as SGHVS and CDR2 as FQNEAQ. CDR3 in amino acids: CASSSWGLKETQYF. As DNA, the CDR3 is TGTGCCAGCAGCTCCTGGGGCCTGAAGGAGACCCAGTACTTC.

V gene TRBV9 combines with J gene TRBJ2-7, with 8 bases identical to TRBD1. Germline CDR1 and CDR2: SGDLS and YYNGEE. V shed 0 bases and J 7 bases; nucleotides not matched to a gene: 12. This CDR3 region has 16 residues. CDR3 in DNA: TGTGCCAGCAGCGTAGTGGGACAGGCTAACCCGCGGGAGCAGTACTTC. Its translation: CASSVVGQANPREQYF.

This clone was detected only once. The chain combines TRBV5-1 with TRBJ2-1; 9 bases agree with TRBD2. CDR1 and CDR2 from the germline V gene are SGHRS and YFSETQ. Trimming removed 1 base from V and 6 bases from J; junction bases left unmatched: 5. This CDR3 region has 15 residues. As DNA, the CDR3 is TGCGCCAGCAGCTTGCGTCGCGGGAGGGCCAATGAGCAGTTCTTC. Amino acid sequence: CASSLRRGRANEQFF. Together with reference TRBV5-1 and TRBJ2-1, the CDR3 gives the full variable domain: KAGVTQTPRYLIKTRGQQVTLSCSPISGHRSVSWYQQTPGQGLQFLFEYFSETQRNKGNFPGRFSGRQFSNSRSEMNVSTLELGDSALYLCASSLRRGRANEQFFGPGTRLTVL.

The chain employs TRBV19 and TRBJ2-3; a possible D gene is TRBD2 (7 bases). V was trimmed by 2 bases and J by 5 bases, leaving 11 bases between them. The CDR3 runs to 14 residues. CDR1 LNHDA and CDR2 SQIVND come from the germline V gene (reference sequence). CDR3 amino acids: CASSIRGGEDTQYF. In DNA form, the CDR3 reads TGTGCCAGTAGTATAAGGGGGGGGGAAGATACGCAGTATTTT.

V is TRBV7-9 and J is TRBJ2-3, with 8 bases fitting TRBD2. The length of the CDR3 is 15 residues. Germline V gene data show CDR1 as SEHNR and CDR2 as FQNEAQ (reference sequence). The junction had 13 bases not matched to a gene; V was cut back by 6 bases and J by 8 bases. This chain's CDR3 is CASRGERENRGTQYF. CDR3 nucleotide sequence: TGTGCCAGCAGGGGGGAGCGGGAGAACCGGGGTACGCAGTATTTT.

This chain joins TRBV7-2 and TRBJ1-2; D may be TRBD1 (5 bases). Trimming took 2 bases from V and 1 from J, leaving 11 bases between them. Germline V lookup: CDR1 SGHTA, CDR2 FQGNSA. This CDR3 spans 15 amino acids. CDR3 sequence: CASSLFGRDNYGYTF. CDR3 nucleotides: TGTGCCAGCAGCTTATTCGGCAGGGATAACTATGGCTACACCTTC.

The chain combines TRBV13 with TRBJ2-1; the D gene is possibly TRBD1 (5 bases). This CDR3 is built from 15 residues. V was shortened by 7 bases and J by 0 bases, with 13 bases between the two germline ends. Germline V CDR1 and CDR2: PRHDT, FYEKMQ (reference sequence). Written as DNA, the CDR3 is TGTGCCAGCATGACAGAACTTTCCTCCTACAATGAGCAGTTCTTC. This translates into CASMTELSSYNEQFF.

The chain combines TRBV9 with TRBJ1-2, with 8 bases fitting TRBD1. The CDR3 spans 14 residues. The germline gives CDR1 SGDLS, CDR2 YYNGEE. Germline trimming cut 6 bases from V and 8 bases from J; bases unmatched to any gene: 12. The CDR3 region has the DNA TGTGCCAGCAAACCCCAGGGGGCGGGCTACGGCTACACCTTC. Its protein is CASKPQGAGYGYTF.

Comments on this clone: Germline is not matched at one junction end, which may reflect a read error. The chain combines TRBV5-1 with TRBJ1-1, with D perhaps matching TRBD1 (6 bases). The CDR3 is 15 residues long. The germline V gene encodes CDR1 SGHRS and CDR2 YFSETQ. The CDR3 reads CASSPKVGAETEALF. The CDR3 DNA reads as TGCGCCAGCAGCCCCAAGGTGGGGGCAGAGACTGAAGCTCTCTTT.

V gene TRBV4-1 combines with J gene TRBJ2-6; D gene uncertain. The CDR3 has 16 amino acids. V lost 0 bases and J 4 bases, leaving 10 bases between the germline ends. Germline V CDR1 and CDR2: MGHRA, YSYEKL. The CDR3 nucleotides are TGCGCCAGCAGCCAAGATGTCAGTTGGGGGGCCAACGTCCTGACTTTC. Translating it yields CASSQDVSWGANVLTF.

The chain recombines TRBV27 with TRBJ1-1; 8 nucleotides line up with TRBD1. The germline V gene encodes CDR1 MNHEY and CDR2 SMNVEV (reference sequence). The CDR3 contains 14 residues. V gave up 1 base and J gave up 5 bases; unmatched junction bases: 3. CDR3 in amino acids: CASSLFQGATEAFF. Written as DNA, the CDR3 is TGTGCCAGCAGTTTATTCCAGGGGGCGACTGAAGCTTTCTTT.

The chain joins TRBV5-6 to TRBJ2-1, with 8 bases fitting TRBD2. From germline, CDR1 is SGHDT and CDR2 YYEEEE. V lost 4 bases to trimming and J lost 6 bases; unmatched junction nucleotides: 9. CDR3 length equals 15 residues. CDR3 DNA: TGTGCCAGCAGCAGGAGGACTAGCCTGGGCAATGAGCAGTTCTTC. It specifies CASSRRTSLGNEQFF.

CDR3 coding DNA: TGTGCCAGCACGGGACAGGGGACTGAAGCTTTCTTT. It translates to CASTGQGTEAFF. V is TRBV4-2 and J is TRBJ1-1; 10 nucleotides align to TRBD1. In germline, CDR1 is LGHNA, CDR2 YNFKEQ. The junction had 1 base not matched to a gene; V was cut back by 7 bases and J by 5 bases. This CDR3 has 12 residues.

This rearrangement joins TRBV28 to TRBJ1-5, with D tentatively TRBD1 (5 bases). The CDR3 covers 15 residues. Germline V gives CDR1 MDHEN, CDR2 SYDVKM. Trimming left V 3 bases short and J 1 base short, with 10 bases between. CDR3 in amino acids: CASSFNRRSNQPQHF. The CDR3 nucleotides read TGTGCCAGCAGTTTTAACAGGCGAAGCAATCAGCCCCAGCATTTT.

The CDR3 region has the DNA TGTGCCAGCAGCCCAGGACAGAGCACGAACACCGGGGAGCTGTTTTTT. This codes for CASSPGQSTNTGELFF. The chain couples TRBV9 to TRBJ2-2, with D possibly matching TRBD1 (6 bases). The germline V gene encodes CDR1 SGDLS and CDR2 YYNGEE. CDR3 length: 16 residues. The V and J ends lost 4 bases and 0 bases respectively, with 13 bases between them.